The clone carrying this TCR beta chain was found a few times. Different DNA sequences within this sample yield the same CDR3. This entry is derived from a study of shared clonotypes between healthy human individuals. Clones were sequenced by immunoSEQ multiplex PCR, and TCRdb holds only the in-frame ones, with some missing. This table holds 2,500,000 or so clones, 92% found once. CDR1 is LNHDA and CDR2 is SQIVND in the germline V gene (reference sequence). The V and J ends lost 1 base and 3 bases, in that order; junction bases with no gene match: 0. The CDR3 is 14 amino acids. Specimen: naive CD4+ T cells from PBMCs. The subset here: CD45RA+ positively selected. This TCR was sampled from a young man in good health. Some clones in this sample may be carry-over from other donors' samples. The gene calls are TRBV19 and TRBJ2-5; 9 nucleotides align to TRBD1. This chain's CDR3 is CASSIGTGEETQYF. CDR3 nucleotide sequence: TGTGCCAGTAGTATAGGGACAGGGGAAGAGACCCAGTACTTC.